This TCR beta chain was obtained from a study of CD8+CD57+ T cells in acquired aplastic anemia. Study-level information: Sorted CD4+ and CD8+ cells yielded about 3.1 ug of DNA on average. In CD4+ cells, healthy donors produced an average of about 10 million reads. Study observations and caveats: Patients and controls were found to share 25 to 30 CD8+ CDR3 sequences. Significant differences in CD8+ Simpson's diversity were not observed between patients and controls.

Researchers used genomic DNA as the template to profile TCR beta VDJ and CDR3. Each CDR3 protein is one row after TCRdb ran MiXCR on the reads. The sample lists 150,000 to 200,000 distinct CDR3 sequences; 35% to 50% were seen once. The CDR3 spans 16 residues. The V gene end was trimmed by 7 bases and the J gene end by 0 bases; junction bases not matched to a gene: 5. In germline, CDR1 is SGHVS, CDR2 FQNEAQ. This clonotype came up many times. Its antigen is as yet unknown. This TCR came from a human donor in good health. Sequencing was done on a sample of sorted CD4+, CD8+, or CD8+CD57+ T cells (not recorded which) from PBMCs. The rearrangement joins TRBV7-8 to TRBJ2-2; 10 nucleotides match TRBD2. CDR3 DNA: TGTGCCAGCAAATTAGCGGGAGGAGCGAACACCGGGGAGCTGTTTTTT. This translates into CASKLAGGANTGELFF.